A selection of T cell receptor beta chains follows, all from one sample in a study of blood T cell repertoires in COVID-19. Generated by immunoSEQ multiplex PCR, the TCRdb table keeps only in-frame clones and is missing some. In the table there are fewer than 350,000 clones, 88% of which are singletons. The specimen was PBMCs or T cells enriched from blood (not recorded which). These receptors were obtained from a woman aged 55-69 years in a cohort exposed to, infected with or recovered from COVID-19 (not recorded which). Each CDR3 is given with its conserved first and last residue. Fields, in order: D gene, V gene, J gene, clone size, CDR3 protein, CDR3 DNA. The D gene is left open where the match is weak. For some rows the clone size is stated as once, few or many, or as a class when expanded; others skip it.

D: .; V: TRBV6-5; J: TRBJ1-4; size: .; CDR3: CASFAATNEKLFF; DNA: TGTGCCAGCTTCGCGGCAACTAATGAAAAACTGTTTTTT
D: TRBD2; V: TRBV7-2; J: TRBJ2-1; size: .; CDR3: CASSQAGTSGANEQFF; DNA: TGTGCCAGCAGCCAAGCGGGGACTAGCGGGGCAAATGAGCAGTTCTTC
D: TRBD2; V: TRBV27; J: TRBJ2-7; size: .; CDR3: CASSPSGRTYEQYF; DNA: TGTGCCAGCAGTCCAAGCGGGAGGACCTACGAGCAGTACTTC
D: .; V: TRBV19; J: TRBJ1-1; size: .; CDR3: CASARGEGGTEAFF; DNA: TGTGCCAGTGCACGTGGGGAAGGGGGCACTGAAGCTTTCTTT
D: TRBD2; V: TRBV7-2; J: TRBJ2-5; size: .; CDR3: CASSLRTSGPQETQYF; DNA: TGTGCCAGCAGCTTAAGGACTAGCGGCCCCCAAGAGACCCAGTACTTC
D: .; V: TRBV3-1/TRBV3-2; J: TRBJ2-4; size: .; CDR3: CASSQSSGNENIQYF; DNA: TGTGCCAGCAGCCAAAGTTCAGGGAACGAGAACATTCAGTACTTC
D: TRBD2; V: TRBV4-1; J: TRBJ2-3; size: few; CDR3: CASSQPGLASFRGNTDTQYF; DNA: TGCGCCAGCAGCCAACCGGGACTAGCGTCTTTTAGGGGCAACACAGATACGCAGTATTTT
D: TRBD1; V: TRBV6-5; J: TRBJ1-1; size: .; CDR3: CASTTTGAMNTEAFF; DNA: TGTGCCAGCACCACGACAGGGGCTATGAACACTGAAGCTTTCTTT
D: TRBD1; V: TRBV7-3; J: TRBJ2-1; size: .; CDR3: CASSKQQGIGNEQFF; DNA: TGTGCCAGCAGCAAACAACAGGGGATTGGTAATGAGCAGTTCTTC
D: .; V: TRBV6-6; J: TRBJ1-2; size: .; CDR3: CASSLQGSNYGYTF; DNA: TGTGCCAGCAGTCTCCAGGGTTCTAACTATGGCTACACCTTC
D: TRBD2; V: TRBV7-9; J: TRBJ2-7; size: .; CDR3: CASSLLAGDSYEQYF; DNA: TGTGCCAGCAGCTTACTAGCGGGAGATTCCTACGAGCAGTACTTC
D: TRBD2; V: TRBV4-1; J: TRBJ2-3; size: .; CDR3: CASSLEAGGGTDTQYF; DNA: TGCGCCAGCAGCCTTGAAGCGGGAGGGGGCACAGATACGCAGTATTTT
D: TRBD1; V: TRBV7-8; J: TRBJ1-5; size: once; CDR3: CASSFPGTANQPQHF; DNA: TGTGCCAGCAGCTTCCCCGGGACAGCGAATCAGCCCCAGCATTTT
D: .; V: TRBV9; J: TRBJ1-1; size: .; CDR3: CASSRGGENTEAFF; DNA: TGTGCCAGCAGCCGGGGAGGGGAGAACACTGAAGCTTTCTTT
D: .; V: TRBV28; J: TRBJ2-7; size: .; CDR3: CASKRNSGVSYEQYF; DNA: TGTGCCAGCAAAAGAAATAGCGGAGTATCCTACGAGCAGTACTTC
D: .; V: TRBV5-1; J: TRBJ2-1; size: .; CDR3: CASSLGPPSYNEQFF; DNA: TGCGCCAGCAGCTTGGGGCCACCCTCCTACAATGAGCAGTTCTTC
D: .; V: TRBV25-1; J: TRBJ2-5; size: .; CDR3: CASSEYREETQYF; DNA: TGTGCCAGCAGTGAATACAGGGAAGAGACCCAGTACTTC
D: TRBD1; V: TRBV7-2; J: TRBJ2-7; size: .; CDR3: CASSWGQLSSYEQYF; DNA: TGTGCCAGCAGCTGGGGACAGCTGAGCTCCTACGAGCAGTACTTC
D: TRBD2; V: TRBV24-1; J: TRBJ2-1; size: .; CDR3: CATEEREAHEQFF; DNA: TGTGCCACCGAGGAGCGGGAGGCCCATGAGCAGTTCTTC
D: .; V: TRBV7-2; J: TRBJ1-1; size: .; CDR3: CASSGSRSLGAFF; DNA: TGTGCCAGCAGCGGATCGAGGTCTCTGGGAGCTTTCTTT
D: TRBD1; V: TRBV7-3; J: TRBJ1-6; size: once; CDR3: CASSLMGTGGSPLHF; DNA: TGTGCCAGCAGCTTAATGGGGACAGGGGGCTCACCCCTCCACTTT
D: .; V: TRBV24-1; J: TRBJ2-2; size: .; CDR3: CATSDGGGTVPSRELFF; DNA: TGTGCCACCAGTGATGGCGGGGGGACAGTCCCTTCTAGGGAGCTGTTTTTT
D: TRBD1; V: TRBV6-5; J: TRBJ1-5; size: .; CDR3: CASRTGGGGNQPQHF; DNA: TGTGCCAGCAGGACAGGGGGCGGCGGCAATCAGCCCCAGCATTTT